Listed below are T cell receptor beta chains from one sample, sequenced in a study of shared clonotypes between healthy human individuals. TCRdb's copy holds only in-frame clones and misses some; the assay was immunoSEQ multiplex PCR. The sample holds under 850,000 clones, over 55% seen once. Material for sequencing was memory CD4+ T cells sorted from blood. The receptors stem from a woman in her twenties or thirties in good health. Each CDR3 is given with its conserved first and last residue. D genes are given only for firm matches. Where a row states a size, it is once, few, many or the class of an expanded clone; other rows omit it.

>.|TRBD2|16|TRBV9|TRBJ2-1
TGTGCCAGCAGCGAGGGGACTAGCGGGACGGGGGGTGAGCAGTTCTTC
CASSEGTSGTGGEQFF
>.|TRBD1|14|TRBV7-9|TRBJ1-2
TGTGCCAGCAGCAGATCCGGGACAGAGGAAGGCTACACCTTC
CASSRSGTEEGYTF
>many|.|12|TRBV7-9|TRBJ2-5
TGTGCCAGCAGCTCGGACTTGGGGACCCAGTACTTC
CASSSDLGTQYF
>.|TRBD2|17|TRBV5-4|TRBJ2-7
TGTGCCAGCAGCCGCGACTCCGGGACTAACCCTTCCTACGAGCAGTACTTC
CASSRDSGTNPSYEQYF
>few|.|15|TRBV9|TRBJ2-1
TGTGCCAGCAGCGTAGGTGGCGGTCCCTACAATGAGCAGTTCTTC
CASSVGGGPYNEQFF
>.|TRBD2|15|TRBV7-8|TRBJ2-1
TGTGCCAGCAGCTCGGGGGGACTAGCTTACAATGAGCAGTTCTTC
CASSSGGLAYNEQFF
>.|.|14|TRBV7-2|TRBJ2-1
TGTGCCAGCAGCGGGGACGCAAGCGGCAATGAGCAGTTCTTC
CASSGDASGNEQFF
>many|.|15|TRBV28|TRBJ1-1
TGTGCCACCCTAGACCTAGGTCTCATGAACACTGAAGCTTTCTTT
CATLDLGLMNTEAFF
>few|.|13|TRBV9|TRBJ2-5
TGTGCCAGCAGCTCCCAGGTTCAAGAGACCCAGTACTTC
CASSSQVQETQYF
>.|TRBD1|13|TRBV5-4|TRBJ2-7
TGTGCCAGCAGCAGGGACAGGGGATACGAGCAGTACTTC
CASSRDRGYEQYF
>once|TRBD2|15|TRBV7-2|TRBJ2-2
TGTGCCGGGGGGGCGGGAGGCCCCTACACCGGGGAGCTGTTTTTT
CAGGAGGPYTGELFF
>.|TRBD2|15|TRBV11-2|TRBJ2-1
TGTGCCAGCAGCTTAGGGGGCGGGAGAATGGTTGAGCAGTTCTTC
CASSLGGGRMVEQFF
>.|.|13|TRBV27|TRBJ1-2
TGTGCCAGCAAGGGGTCGGTGCATGCTGGCTACACCTTC
CASKGSVHAGYTF
>few|.|13|TRBV15|TRBJ2-7
TGTGCCACCAGCAGAGCAGGGCCTTACGAGCAGTACTTC
CATSRAGPYEQYF
>once|TRBD1|14|TRBV5-5|TRBJ2-1
TGTGCCAGCAGCCCGGGACAGGGTAACAATGAGCAGTTCTTC
CASSPGQGNNEQFF
>once|.|16|TRBV18|TRBJ1-4
TGTGCCAGCTCACCGTTATTACAGGGACGGGATGAAAAACTGTTTTTT
CASSPLLQGRDEKLFF
>.|.|15|TRBV28|TRBJ2-7
TGTGCCAGCAGCCCCGACATCCTCGGGGCCTACGAGCAGTACTTC
CASSPDILGAYEQYF
>.|.|13|TRBV7-9|TRBJ2-1
TGTGCCAGCAGCTTTGACGGTCCCGATGAGCAGTTCTTC
CASSFDGPDEQFF
>.|.|14|TRBV18|TRBJ1-5
TGTGCCAGCTCATCGGGGGATAGCAATCAGCCCCAGCATTTT
CASSSGDSNQPQHF
>few|.|10|TRBV21-1|TRBJ2-5
TGTGCCAGCATATCCCAGACCCAGTACTTC
CASISQTQYF
>.|.|17|TRBV14|TRBJ2-1
TGTGCCAGCAGCCAAGTTAACTGGGTAGGGCTCAGGAATGAGCAGTTCTTC
CASSQVNWVGLRNEQFF
>.|.|17|TRBV2|TRBJ2-3
TGTGCCAGCACCCGAGGGGGTGGGGCTGAGAGCACAGATACGCAGTATTTT
CASTRGGGAESTDTQYF